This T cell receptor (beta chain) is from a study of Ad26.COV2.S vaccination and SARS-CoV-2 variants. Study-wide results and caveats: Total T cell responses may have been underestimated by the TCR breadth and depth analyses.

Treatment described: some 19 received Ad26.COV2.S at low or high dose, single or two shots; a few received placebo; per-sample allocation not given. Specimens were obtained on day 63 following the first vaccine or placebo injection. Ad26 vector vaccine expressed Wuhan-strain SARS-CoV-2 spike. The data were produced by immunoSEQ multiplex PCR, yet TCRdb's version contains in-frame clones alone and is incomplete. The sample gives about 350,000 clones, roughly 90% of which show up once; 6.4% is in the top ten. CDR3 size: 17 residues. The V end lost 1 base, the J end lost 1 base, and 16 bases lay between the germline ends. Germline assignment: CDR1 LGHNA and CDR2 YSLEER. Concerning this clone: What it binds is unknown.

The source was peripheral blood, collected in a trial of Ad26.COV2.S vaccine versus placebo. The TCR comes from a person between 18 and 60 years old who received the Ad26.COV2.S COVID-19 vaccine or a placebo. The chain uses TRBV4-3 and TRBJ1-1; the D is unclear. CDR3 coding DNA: TGCGCCAGCAGCCAAGCGGGAGGAAGCACCGCGAACACTGAAGCTTTCTTT. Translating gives CASSQAGGSTANTEAFF.